The sequence of this TCR beta chain was determined in a study of T cell repertoires in cytomegalovirus infection. Study in general: Peptides in the study included HLA-C-restricted and HLA-B-restricted CMV epitopes. Public TCR beta signatures indicated both CMV infection and matching HLA type.

V lost 6 bases to trimming and J lost 11 bases; unmatched junction nucleotides: 15. CDR1 MNHEY and CDR2 SMNVEV come from the germline V gene (reference sequence). The CDR3 is 15 residues long. This clonotype was picked up a small number of times. As yet, its antigen is unknown. MiXCR was run by TCRdb on the reads, yielding one entry per CDR3 protein. The sample holds tens of thousands of distinct CDR3 sequences; roughly 20% are singletons and the top ten take roughly 63%. Findings and limits, study-wide: The ex vivo response was dominated by HLA-C-restricted CMV-specific TCR beta clonotypes. Cumulated frequencies of public TCR beta families served to identify carriers of CMV plus the relevant HLA.

The chain is built from TRBV27 and TRBJ1-5, with TRBD1 matching 8 bases. The clonotype originates from a human donor in good health (CMV status not recorded). Some clones in this sample may be carry-over from other donors' samples. The sequences come from CD8+ T cells from cultured PBMCs, collected from culture after CMV antigen stimulation. CDR3 residues: CASSNGQGLSRAQHF. In DNA form, the CDR3 reads TGTGCCAGCAGCAACGGACAGGGATTGTCCCGAGCCCAGCATTTT.